One and the same sample provided the 24 T cell receptor beta chains below, sequenced in a study of technical replicates of blood from a handful of donors. Clones were sequenced by immunoSEQ multiplex PCR, and TCRdb holds only the in-frame ones, with some missing. The data hold approximately 81,000 clones, with more than 90% observed a single time. The sample comprised T cells isolated from PBMCs. Every receptor here comes from a human donor in good health.

The chain is built from TRBV5-6 and TRBJ2-3; 7 bases map to TRBD2. This CDR3 has 16 residues. The junction had 14 bases not matched to a gene; V was cut back by 1 base and J by 9 bases. Germline V gene lookup returns CDR1 SGHDT and CDR2 YYEEEE. The CDR3 protein is CASSLLKGGQSKTQYF. The CDR3 DNA sequence: TGTGCCAGCAGCTTGCTCAAGGGAGGGCAATCGAAGACGCAGTATTTT. Full variable domain (missing parts from reference TRBV5-6 and TRBJ2-3): DAGVTQSPTHLIKTRGQQVTLRCSPKSGHDTVSWYQQALGQGPQFIFQYYEEEERQRGNFPDRFSGHQFPNYSSELNVNALLLGDSALYLCASSLLKGGQSKTQYFGPGTRLTVL.

In this sample, this clone turned up a few times. This chain uses TRBV7-3 with TRBJ2-7; 7 bases match TRBD2. V was pared by 1 base and J by 3 bases, with 6 bases of the junction left unmatched. Germline lookup yields CDR1 SGHTA and CDR2 FQGTGA. The CDR3 length is 15 residues. In DNA, the CDR3 is TGTGCCAGCAGCTTAAGGCGAGGGGAGGGCTACGAGCAGTACTTC. Residues: CASSLRRGEGYEQYF.

The chain joins TRBV6-4 to TRBJ1-1; no clear D. Germline V gene lookup returns CDR1 MRHNA and CDR2 SNTAGT. This CDR3 region has 13 residues. With 6 bases removed from V and 3 bases from J, the gap between germline ends came to 11 bases. The DNA for the CDR3 is TGTGCCAGCAGATTCTCGGCGGACACTGAAGCTTTCTTT. This encodes CASRFSADTEAFF.

Concerning this clone: This same CDR3 is encoded by further DNA sequences in the sample. The V call is TRBV9, the J call TRBJ2-2; D is ambiguous. Germline CDR1 reads SGDLS; CDR2 reads YYNGEE. This CDR3 contains 12 residues. The V gene lost 1 base and the J gene lost 5 bases, with 3 bases spanning the gap. The CDR3 region is CASSVRTGELFF. As DNA, the CDR3 is TGTGCCAGCAGCGTACGGACCGGGGAGCTGTTTTTT. The complete variable domain, with remaining parts taken from reference TRBV9 and TRBJ2-2, reads DSGVTQTPKHLITATGQRVTLRCSPRSGDLSVYWYQQSLDQGLQFLIQYYNGEERAKGNILERFSAQQFPDLHSELNLSSLELGDSALYFCASSVRTGELFFGEGSRLTVL.

CDR3 DNA sequence: TGTGCCAGCACCTCGCAAGGGGGAGGGCAGCAAGAGACCCAGTACTTC. This gives the protein CASTSQGGGQQETQYF. The chain is built from TRBV7-2 and TRBJ2-5; possible D gene TRBD2, 7 bases. Germline lookup yields CDR1 SGHTA and CDR2 FQGNSA. The CDR3 runs to 16 residues. Trimming left V 7 bases short and J 2 bases short, with 20 bases between.

The genes are TRBV7-2 and TRBJ2-6, with D uncertain. Germline V gene sequence: CDR1 SGHTA, CDR2 FQGNSA. The CDR3 extends over 17 amino acids. With 1 base removed from V and 0 bases from J, the gap between germline ends came to 10 bases. CDR3 coding DNA: TGTGCCAGCAGCTTAGTGGCAGGCCTCTCTGGGGCCAACGTCCTGACTTTC. It yields the protein CASSLVAGLSGANVLTF.

CDR3 nucleotide sequence: TGTGCCAGCGGTAACAGGGTTAACTATGGCTACACCTTC. Amino acids: CASGNRVNYGYTF. The rearrangement uses TRBV6-6 and TRBJ1-2, with D possibly TRBD1 on 6 matching bases. V was trimmed by 8 bases and J by 1 base, leaving 11 bases between them. The CDR3 covers 13 residues. Germline V gene data show CDR1 as MNHNY and CDR2 as SVGAGI (reference sequence).

A single count supports this clone. CDR3 nucleotides: TGTGCCAGCAGTCCCTACCCCGGGAGCGGGAGGTTCAATGAGCAGTTCTTC. It encodes CASSPYPGSGRFNEQFF. The V and J genes are TRBV27 and TRBJ2-1; 9 bases match TRBD2. V trimming: 5 bases; J trimming: 6 bases; junction bases outside the gene matches: 14. The germline V gene has CDR1 MNHEY and CDR2 SMNVEV (reference sequence). The CDR3 spans 17 residues.

J is TRBJ2-7 and V is TRBV6-4; possibly TRBD1 for D (6 bases). Germline values: CDR1 MRHNA, CDR2 SNTAGT. The CDR3 consists of 18 residues. V was cut by 6 bases and J by 3 bases, with 27 bases left in between. Here the CDR3 reads CASRGQFLWDKRVYEQYF. The DNA of the CDR3 is TGTGCCAGCAGAGGGCAGTTTTTATGGGACAAACGCGTCTACGAGCAGTACTTC.

The chain combines TRBV27 with TRBJ2-1; D possibly corresponds to TRBD2 (6 bases). V was pared by 4 bases and J by 2 bases, with 15 bases between. Germline CDR1 and CDR2: MNHEY and SMNVEV (reference sequence). The length of the CDR3 is 16 residues. Here the CDR3 reads CASSSGGEAPYNEQFF. The CDR3 DNA reads TGTGCCAGCAGTTCCGGAGGGGAGGCACCCTACAATGAGCAGTTCTTC.

This chain links TRBV4-1 with TRBJ2-7; TRBD2 agrees at 12 bases. CDR1 and CDR2 (germline): MGHRA, YSYEKL. The J segment lost 7 bases and the V segment lost 4 bases, leaving 8 bases of the junction unmatched. The CDR3 consists of 15 residues. This chain's CDR3 is CASSPTLAGGREQYF. CDR3 bases: TGCGCCAGCAGCCCTACTCTAGCGGGAGGGCGAGAGCAGTACTTC.

V usage is TRBV2 and J usage is TRBJ2-3; 15 nucleotides align to TRBD2. This CDR3 contains 18 residues. Germline lookup yields CDR1 SNHLY and CDR2 FYNNEI. Trimming took 6 bases from V and 5 from J; bases not matched to a gene: 12. The CDR3 loop is CASSATGLAGGYIDTQYF. Here the CDR3 DNA reads TGTGCCAGCAGCGCCACCGGACTAGCGGGAGGGTATATAGATACGCAGTATTTT.

The CDR3 reads CASSQATGGPSQETQYF. The CDR3 DNA reads as TGTGCCAGCAGCCAAGCCACGGGAGGGCCAAGCCAAGAGACCCAGTACTTC. This rearrangement joins TRBV4-2 to TRBJ2-5; 8 nucleotides align to TRBD2. Germline trimming cut 1 base from V and 1 base from J; bases unmatched to any gene: 8. CDR1 LGHNA and CDR2 YNFKEQ come from the germline V gene. The CDR3 loop spans 17 amino acids.

This clone was observed once. The chain is built from TRBV29-1 and TRBJ2-7; the D gene is possibly TRBD2 (5 bases). V lost 0 bases and J lost 0, with 6 bases in between. This CDR3 contains 13 residues. The V gene's germline CDR1 is SQVTM and CDR2 ANQGSEA. The CDR3 is CSVEDGISYEQYF. As DNA, the CDR3 is TGCAGCGTTGAAGACGGGATCTCCTACGAGCAGTACTTC.

This chain links TRBV18 with TRBJ2-7; 10 bases line up with TRBD2. Germline V gene lookup returns CDR1 KGHSH and CDR2 LQKENI. The CDR3 length is 15 residues. Unmatched junction bases numbered 7, after V lost 2 bases and J lost 6 bases. CDR3 in DNA: TGTGCCAGCTCACCAGGGCTAGCGGGAGCGGCCGAGCAGTACTTC. It yields the protein CASSPGLAGAAEQYF.

J is TRBJ2-7 and V is TRBV28; weak D call: TRBD1 (6 bases). Germline loops: CDR1 MDHEN, CDR2 SYDVKM. With 6 bases removed from V and 4 bases from J, the gap between germline ends came to 13 bases. The CDR3 has 13 amino acids. CDR3: CASRPTGGYEQYF. The CDR3 DNA reads as TGTGCCAGCAGGCCGACAGGAGGATACGAGCAGTACTTC.

The sample holds one count of this clone. This sequence joins TRBV19 and TRBJ1-2; D remains unclear. This CDR3 spans 14 amino acids. V was cut by 0 bases and J by 6 bases, with 11 bases left in between. Germline values: CDR1 LNHDA, CDR2 SQIVND (reference sequence). CDR3 bases: TGTGCCAGTAGTATAGATCGCGAGGGTGATGGCTACACCTTC. Protein: CASSIDREGDGYTF.

This chain uses TRBV14 with TRBJ1-1, with D unresolved. This CDR3 has 13 residues. The V gene lost 4 bases and the J gene lost 5 bases, with 11 bases spanning the gap. Germline-derived CDR1 and CDR2 are SGHDN and FVKESK. The CDR3 reads CASSLRVRTEAFF. As DNA, the CDR3 is TGTGCCAGCAGCCTTCGGGTAAGGACTGAAGCTTTCTTT.

The chain employs TRBV27 and TRBJ1-1; D is ambiguous. With 8 bases removed from V and 5 bases from J, the gap between germline ends came to 6 bases. The CDR3 length is 10 residues. Germline CDR1 and CDR2: MNHEY and SMNVEV (reference sequence). CDR3 sequence (DNA): TGTGCCAGCGGAGTTACTGAAGCTTTCTTT. This sequence encodes CASGVTEAFF.

The table lists this clone with a count of one. The gene calls are TRBV9 and TRBJ2-7; 7 bases agree with TRBD1. The J segment lost 5 bases and the V segment lost 4 bases, leaving 12 bases of the junction unmatched. This CDR3 region has 15 residues. Germline CDR1 and CDR2: SGDLS and YYNGEE. DNA for the CDR3: TGTGCCAGCAGCCAGTCTGACAGGGTTATCCACGAGCAGTACTTC. Its translation is CASSQSDRVIHEQYF.

J is TRBJ1-2 and V is TRBV29-1; no firm D call. The germline gives CDR1 SQVTM, CDR2 ANQGSEA. V lost 5 bases and J 6 bases, leaving 19 bases between the germline ends. The CDR3 consists of 14 residues. This CDR3 reads CSVPPIRQDHGYTF. The CDR3 bases are TGCAGCGTTCCCCCAATCCGACAAGACCATGGCTACACCTTC.

The rearrangement joins TRBV13 to TRBJ2-7; D remains unclear. The CDR3 spans 12 residues. Germline V gene lookup returns CDR1 PRHDT and CDR2 FYEKMQ (reference sequence). V gave up 5 bases and J gave up 2 bases, with 7 bases separating them. CDR3 sequence reads: CASSQSPYEQYF. The CDR3 bases are TGTGCCAGCAGCCAAAGCCCCTACGAGCAGTACTTC.

The chain couples TRBV9 to TRBJ2-1; D is possibly TRBD2 (6 bases). Trimming shortened V by 4 bases and J by 0 bases, and 11 bases separated the two germline ends. The CDR3 length is 15 residues. Germline assignment: CDR1 SGDLS and CDR2 YYNGEE. The CDR3 DNA is TGTGCCAGCAGCCGCGACGGGAGCTCCTACAATGAGCAGTTCTTC. This gives the protein CASSRDGSSYNEQFF.

The CDR3 DNA reads TGCGCCAGCGGCGACGGGGGATGGAGCACAGATACGCAGTATTTT. This codes for CASGDGGWSTDTQYF. The rearrangement links TRBV10-2 to TRBJ2-3, with D perhaps matching TRBD2 (6 bases). The CDR3 covers 15 residues. Looked up from germline, CDR1 is WSHSY and CDR2 is SAAADI. Trimming removed 8 bases from V and 0 bases from J, with 15 bases in between.